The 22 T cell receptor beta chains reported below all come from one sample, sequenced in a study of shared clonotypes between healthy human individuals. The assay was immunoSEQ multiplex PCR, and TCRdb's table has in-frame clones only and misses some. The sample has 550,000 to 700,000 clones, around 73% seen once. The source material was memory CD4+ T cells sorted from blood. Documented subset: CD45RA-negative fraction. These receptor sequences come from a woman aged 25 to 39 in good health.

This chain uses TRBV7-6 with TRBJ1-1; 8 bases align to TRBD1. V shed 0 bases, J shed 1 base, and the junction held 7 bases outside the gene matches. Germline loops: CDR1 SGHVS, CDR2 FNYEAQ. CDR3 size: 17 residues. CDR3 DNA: TGTGCCAGCAGCTTAGCGGCGGCGGGGACAGGGAACACTGAAGCTTTCTTT. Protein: CASSLAAAGTGNTEAFF.

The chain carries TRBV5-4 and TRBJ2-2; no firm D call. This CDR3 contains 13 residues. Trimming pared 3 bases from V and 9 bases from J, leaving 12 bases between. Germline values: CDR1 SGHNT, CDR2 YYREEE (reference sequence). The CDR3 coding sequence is TGTGCCAGCAGCTCGGATTCTAATCGGGAGCTGTTTTTT. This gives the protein CASSSDSNRELFF.

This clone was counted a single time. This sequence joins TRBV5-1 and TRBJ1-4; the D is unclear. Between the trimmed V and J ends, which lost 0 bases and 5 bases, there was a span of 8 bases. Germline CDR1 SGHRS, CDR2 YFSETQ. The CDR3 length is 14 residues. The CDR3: CASSLEAVNEKLFF. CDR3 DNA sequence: TGCGCCAGCAGCTTGGAGGCAGTCAATGAAAAACTGTTTTTT.

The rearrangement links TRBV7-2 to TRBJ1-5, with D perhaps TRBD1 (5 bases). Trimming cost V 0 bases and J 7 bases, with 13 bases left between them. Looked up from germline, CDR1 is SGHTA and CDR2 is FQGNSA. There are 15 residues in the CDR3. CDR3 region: CASSLAFGGGQPQHF. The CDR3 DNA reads TGTGCCAGCAGCTTAGCTTTCGGGGGTGGACAGCCCCAGCATTTT.

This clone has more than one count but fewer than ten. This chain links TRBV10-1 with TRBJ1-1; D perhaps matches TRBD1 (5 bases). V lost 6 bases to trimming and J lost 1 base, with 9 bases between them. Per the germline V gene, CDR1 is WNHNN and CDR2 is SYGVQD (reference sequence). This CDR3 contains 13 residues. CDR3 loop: CASRGAANTEAFF. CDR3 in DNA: TGCGCCAGCAGAGGGGCGGCGAACACTGAAGCTTTCTTT.

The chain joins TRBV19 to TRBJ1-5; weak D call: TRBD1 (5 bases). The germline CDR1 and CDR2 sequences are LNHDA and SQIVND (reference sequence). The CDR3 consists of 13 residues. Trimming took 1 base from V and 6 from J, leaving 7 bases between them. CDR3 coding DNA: TGTGCCAGTAGTATAGGGGGACCTCAGCCCCAGCATTTT. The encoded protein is CASSIGGPQPQHF.

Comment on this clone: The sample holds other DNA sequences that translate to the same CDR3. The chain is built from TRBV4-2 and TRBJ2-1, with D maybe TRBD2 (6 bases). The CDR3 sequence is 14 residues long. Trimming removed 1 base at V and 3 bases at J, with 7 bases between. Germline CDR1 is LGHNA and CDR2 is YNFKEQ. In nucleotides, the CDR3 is TGTGCCAGCAGCCAAGGGGGAGGCTACAATGAGCAGTTCTTC. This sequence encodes CASSQGGGYNEQFF.

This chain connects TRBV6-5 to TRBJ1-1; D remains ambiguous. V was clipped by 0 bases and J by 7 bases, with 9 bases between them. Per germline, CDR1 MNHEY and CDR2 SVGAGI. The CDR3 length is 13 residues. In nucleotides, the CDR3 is TGTGCCAGCAGTTACTCCCGGGGTGGTGAAGCTTTCTTT. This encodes CASSYSRGGEAFF.

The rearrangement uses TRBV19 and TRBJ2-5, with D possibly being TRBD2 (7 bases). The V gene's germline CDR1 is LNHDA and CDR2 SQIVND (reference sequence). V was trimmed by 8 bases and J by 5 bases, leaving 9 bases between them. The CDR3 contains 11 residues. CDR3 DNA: TGTGCCAGTGGGAGGGGGGAGACCCAGTACTTC. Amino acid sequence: CASGRGETQYF.

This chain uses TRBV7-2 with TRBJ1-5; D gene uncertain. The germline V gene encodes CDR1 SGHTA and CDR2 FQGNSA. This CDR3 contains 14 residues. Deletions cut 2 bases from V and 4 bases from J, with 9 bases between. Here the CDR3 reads CASSLFRGNQPQHF. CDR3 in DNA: TGTGCCAGCAGCTTATTTAGAGGTAATCAGCCCCAGCATTTT.

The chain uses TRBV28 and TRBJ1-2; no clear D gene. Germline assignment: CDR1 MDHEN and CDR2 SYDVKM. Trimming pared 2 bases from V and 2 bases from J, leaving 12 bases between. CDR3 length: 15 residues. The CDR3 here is CASSLEGRRNYGYTF. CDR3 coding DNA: TGTGCCAGCAGTTTAGAGGGCCGCCGGAACTATGGCTACACCTTC.

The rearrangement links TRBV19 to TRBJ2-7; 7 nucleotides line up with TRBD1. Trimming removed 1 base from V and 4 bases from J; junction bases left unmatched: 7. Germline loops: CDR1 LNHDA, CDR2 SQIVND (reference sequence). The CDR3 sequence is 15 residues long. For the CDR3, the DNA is TGTGCCAGTAGTATAGCAACAGGGGCCTGGTACGAGCAGTACTTC. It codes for CASSIATGAWYEQYF.

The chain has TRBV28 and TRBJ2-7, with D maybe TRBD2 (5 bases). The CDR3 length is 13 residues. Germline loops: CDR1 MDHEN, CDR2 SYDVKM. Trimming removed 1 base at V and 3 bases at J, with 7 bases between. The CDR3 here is CASSLYRGYEQYF. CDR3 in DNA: TGTGCCAGCAGTTTATATCGGGGCTACGAGCAGTACTTC.

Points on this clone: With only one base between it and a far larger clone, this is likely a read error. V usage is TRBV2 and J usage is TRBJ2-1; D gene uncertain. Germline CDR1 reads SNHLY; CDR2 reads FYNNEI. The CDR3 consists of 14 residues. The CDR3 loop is CASCLLVSYNEQLF. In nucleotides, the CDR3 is TGTGCCAGCTGTCTCTTAGTTAGCTACAATGAGCAGCTCTTC.

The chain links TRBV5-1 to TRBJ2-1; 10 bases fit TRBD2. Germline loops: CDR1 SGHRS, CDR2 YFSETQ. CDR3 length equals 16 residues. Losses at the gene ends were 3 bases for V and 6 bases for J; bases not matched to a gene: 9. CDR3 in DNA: TGCGCCAGCAGCTCTACAACTAGCGGGACCTCCAATGAGCAGTTCTTC. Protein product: CASSSTTSGTSNEQFF.

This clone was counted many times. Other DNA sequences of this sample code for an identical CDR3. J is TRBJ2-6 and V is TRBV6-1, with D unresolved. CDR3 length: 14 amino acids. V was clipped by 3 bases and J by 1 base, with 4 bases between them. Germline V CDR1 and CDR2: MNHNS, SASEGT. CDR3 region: CASSEGSGANVLTF. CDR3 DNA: TGTGCCAGCAGTGAGGGATCTGGGGCCAACGTCCTGACTTTC.

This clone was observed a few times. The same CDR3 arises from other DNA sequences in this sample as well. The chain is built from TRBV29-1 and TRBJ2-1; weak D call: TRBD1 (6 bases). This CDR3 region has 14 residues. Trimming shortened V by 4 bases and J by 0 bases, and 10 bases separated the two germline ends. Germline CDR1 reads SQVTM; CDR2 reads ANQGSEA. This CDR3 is CSVVGTSSYNEQFF. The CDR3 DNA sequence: TGCAGCGTTGTGGGGACAAGCTCCTACAATGAGCAGTTCTTC.

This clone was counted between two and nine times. Here the CDR3 DNA reads TGTGCCAGCAGCTTACACCCCGGGACTACATCCTACGAGCAGTACTTC. This codes for CASSLHPGTTSYEQYF. This chain uses TRBV5-6 with TRBJ2-7; 7 bases are shared with TRBD2. The junction had 9 bases not matched to a gene; V was cut back by 2 bases and J by 1 base. The CDR3 loop spans 16 amino acids. Per germline, CDR1 SGHDT and CDR2 YYEEEE.

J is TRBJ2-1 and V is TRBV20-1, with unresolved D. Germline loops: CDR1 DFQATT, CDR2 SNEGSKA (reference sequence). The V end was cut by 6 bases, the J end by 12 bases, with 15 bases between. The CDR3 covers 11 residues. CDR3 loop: CSAHLGSGQFF. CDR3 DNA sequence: TGCAGTGCGCACCTAGGTTCGGGGCAGTTCTTC.

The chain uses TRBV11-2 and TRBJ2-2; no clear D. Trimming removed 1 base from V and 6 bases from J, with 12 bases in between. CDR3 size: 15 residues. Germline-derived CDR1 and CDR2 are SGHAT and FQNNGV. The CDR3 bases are TGTGCCAGCAGCTTAGTCTCCGGACCTCCCGGGGAGCTGTTTTTT. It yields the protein CASSLVSGPPGELFF.

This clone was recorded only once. CDR3 sequence (DNA): TGTGCCATCAGTGAGTCCGGGACAGGGTCCTATGGCTACACCTTC. The encoded protein is CAISESGTGSYGYTF. This chain connects TRBV10-3 to TRBJ1-2; 9 bases align to TRBD1. CDR3 size: 15 residues. V trimming: 0 bases; J trimming: 4 bases; junction bases outside the gene matches: 3. Germline V lookup: CDR1 ENHRY, CDR2 SYGVKD.

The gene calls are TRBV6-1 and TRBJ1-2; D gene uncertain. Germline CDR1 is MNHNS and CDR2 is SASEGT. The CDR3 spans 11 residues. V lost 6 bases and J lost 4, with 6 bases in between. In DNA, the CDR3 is TGTGCCAGCAGCGAATTCTATGGCTACACCTTC. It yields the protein CASSEFYGYTF.